The text below deals with one T cell receptor beta chain. The source of the sample is a study of shared clonotypes between healthy human individuals. Overall study: Each donor's CD8 memory used one plate, CD8 naive two, each CD4 subset three.

Clones were read by immunoSEQ multiplex PCR, and TCRdb kept only the in-frame ones, dropping some. The sample has about 2.1 million clones, around 95% seen once. This CDR3 spans 14 amino acids. V lost 11 bases and J 4 bases, leaving 18 bases between the germline ends. CDR1 and CDR2 from the germline V gene are MNHNY and SVGAGI (reference sequence). CD8 cells regarded as naive lacked CD45RO, were positively chosen for CCR7, and omitted terminally differentiated effector memory CD45RA+ cells. This chain uses TRBV6-6 with TRBJ1-5; unclear D gene. The clonotype originates from a man between 18 and 35 years old in good health. Some clones in this sample may be carry-over from other donors' samples. The sample was naive CD8+ T cells from PBMCs. CDR3 sequence reads: CACSPGVTNQPQHF. DNA for the CDR3: TGTGCCTGCTCTCCTGGGGTTACTAATCAGCCCCAGCATTTT.